A single sample gave rise to the 10 T cell receptor beta chains below, sequenced in a study of blood T cell repertoires in COVID-19. The protocol was immunoSEQ multiplex PCR, while the TCRdb copy is restricted to in-frame clones and leaves out a portion. This table holds 90,000 or so clones, about 70% found once. Source material: peripheral blood. Receptors originate from a woman aged 55-69 years in a cohort sampled during active or convalescent COVID-19.

This clone appeared a single time. V usage is TRBV5-1 and J usage is TRBJ2-3; 10 nucleotides match TRBD1. CDR1 is SGHRS, CDR2 YFSETQ, per germline. This CDR3 is built from 15 residues. V was pared by 0 bases and J by 6 bases, with 4 bases of the junction left unmatched. DNA of the CDR3: TGCGCCAGCAGCTTGGGGACAGGGGGATCGGATACGCAGTATTTT. Translated, it gives CASSLGTGGSDTQYF. The variable domain in full, with the rest retrieved from reference TRBV5-1 and TRBJ2-3, is KAGVTQTPRYLIKTRGQQVTLSCSPISGHRSVSWYQQTPGQGLQFLFEYFSETQRNKGNFPGRFSGRQFSNSRSEMNVSTLELGDSALYLCASSLGTGGSDTQYFGPGTRLTVL.

V is TRBV5-1 and J is TRBJ2-2; 10 bases match TRBD1. CDR3 size: 16 residues. J lost 4 bases, V lost 2 bases, and 5 bases had no gene match. CDR1 is SGHRS, CDR2 YFSETQ, per germline. CDR3 nucleotide sequence: TGCGCCAGCAGCTTCTCCGGGACAGGGGTCACCGGGGAGCTGTTTTTT. Protein: CASSFSGTGVTGELFF.

The rearrangement joins TRBV14 to TRBJ1-2; D is unclear. Germline-derived CDR1 and CDR2 are SGHDN and FVKESK. The V gene lost 0 bases and the J gene lost 2 bases, with 7 bases spanning the gap. There are 14 residues in the CDR3. DNA for the CDR3: TGTGCCAGCAGCCAAGATGGCAGGAACTATGGCTACACCTTC. Its translation is CASSQDGRNYGYTF.

This clone was counted once. V is TRBV6-5 and J is TRBJ2-7; tentative D call: TRBD1 (6 bases). Germline V gene lookup returns CDR1 MNHEY and CDR2 SVGAGI. The CDR3 covers 14 residues. V shed 4 bases and J shed 2 bases, with 12 bases lying between them. CDR3 bases: TGTGCCAGCAGTTCGGCAGGGGCCCCCTACGAGCAGTACTTC. It translates to CASSSAGAPYEQYF.

The V gene is TRBV2, the J gene TRBJ2-7, with D perhaps matching TRBD1 (6 bases). CDR3 length equals 14 residues. Germline CDR1 is SNHLY and CDR2 is FYNNEI. V lost 4 bases and J 1 base, leaving 11 bases between the germline ends. CDR3 sequence reads: CASSGQEISYEQYF. The CDR3 DNA reads as TGTGCCAGCAGTGGACAGGAAATTTCCTACGAGCAGTACTTC.

The chain couples TRBV5-1 to TRBJ2-7; 10 bases fit TRBD1. V lost 6 bases to trimming and J lost 5 bases; unmatched junction nucleotides: 8. CDR1 is SGHRS and CDR2 is YFSETQ in the germline V gene. This CDR3 spans 14 amino acids. DNA of the CDR3: TGCGCCAGCAACGCCGGGACAGGGGTACACGAGCAGTACTTC. It codes for CASNAGTGVHEQYF.

The CDR3 bases are TGTGCCAGCACCCCCGGGGGGGATTCGGACGAGCAGTACTTC. This encodes CASTPGGDSDEQYF. V is TRBV6-5 and J is TRBJ2-7; 8 bases line up with TRBD2. Germline V gene data show CDR1 as MNHEY and CDR2 as SVGAGI. This CDR3 comprises 14 residues. With 7 bases clipped from V and 5 bases from J, the junction kept 10 bases outside the gene matches.

The chain uses TRBV7-2 and TRBJ2-3; TRBD2 matches 8 bases. The CDR3 consists of 14 residues. V lost 6 bases, J lost 2 bases, and 4 bases stayed unmatched. Germline lookup yields CDR1 SGHTA and CDR2 FQGNSA. CDR3 sequence reads: CASRVRGVTDTQYF. The CDR3 bases are TGTGCCAGCAGAGTGCGGGGGGTCACAGATACGCAGTATTTT.

The gene calls are TRBV14 and TRBJ2-5, with D perhaps matching TRBD2 (5 bases). Germline V gene lookup returns CDR1 SGHDN and CDR2 FVKESK. The CDR3 sequence is 16 residues long. V shed 4 bases and J shed 2 bases, with 17 bases lying between them. Here the CDR3 reads CASSPLGSGLQETQYF. CDR3 nucleotides: TGTGCCAGCAGCCCCCTGGGAAGCGGATTGCAAGAGACCCAGTACTTC.

In this sample, this clone turned up many times. The chain uses TRBV18 and TRBJ2-7; 8 nucleotides match TRBD1. Germline V gene sequence: CDR1 KGHSH, CDR2 LQKENI. The CDR3 contains 15 residues. The V gene end was trimmed by 2 bases and the J gene end by 3 bases; junction bases not matched to a gene: 6. CDR3 amino acids: CASSPGQGILYEQYF. CDR3 sequence (DNA): TGTGCCAGCTCACCAGGACAGGGCATCCTCTACGAGCAGTACTTC. The full variable domain, with the rest looked up from reference TRBV18 and TRBJ2-7, is NAGVMQNPRHLVRRRGQEARLRCSPMKGHSHVYWYRQLPEEGLKFMVYLQKENIIDESGMPKERFSAEFPKEGPSILRIQQVVRGDSAAYFCASSPGQGILYEQYFGPGTRLTVT.